Listed here is a single T cell receptor (beta chain). Antigen specificity is unknown. The entry originates in a study of T cell clonotyping in hematopoietic cell transplantation. Study-wide points: No sorting was done, leaving CD4 and CD8 contributions mixed. After transplant, recipient diversity fell while pathologically expanded clonotypes grew through day 180. Higher Inverse Simpson Index values in graft donor and pretransplant recipient predicted broader posttransplant TCR diversity.

Generated by immunoSEQ multiplex PCR, the TCRdb table keeps only in-frame clones and is missing some. The data show roughly 5,000 clones, roughly 86% seen once. Samples: about 28 days before transplant, then days 30, 100 and 180 after. The TCR was taken from a male patient in his seventies who had an allogeneic stem cell transplant from an unrelated donor, so T cells may come from the graft donor. Some clones in this sample may be carry-over from other donors' samples. The sequenced sample was peripheral blood mononuclear cells, obtained 100 days after allogeneic stem cell transplant.

The CDR3 loop reads CASSALEATNEKLFF. Written as DNA, the CDR3 is TGTGCCAGCAGTGCTTTGGAGGCAACTAATGAAAAACTGTTTTTT. The rearrangement joins TRBV2 to TRBJ1-4, with D hard to call. Germline V gene data show CDR1 as SNHLY and CDR2 as FYNNEI. With 4 bases removed from V and 0 bases from J, the gap between germline ends came to 9 bases. This CDR3 contains 15 residues.